The clone carrying this T cell receptor (beta chain) was observed a handful of times. The sample is drawn from a study of human T cells and chemical hapten exposure. The junction had 15 bases not matched to a gene; V was cut back by 2 bases and J by 5 bases. Germline V gene sequence: CDR1 SQVTM, CDR2 ANQGSEA. The CDR3 covers 17 residues. In TCRdb, the RACE reads were re-called with MiXCR into one record per CDR3 protein. The table shows about 82,000 distinct CDR3 sequences, with around 13% occurring only once. Described time point: patch test 3, about 24 weeks after DPC sensitization. The sample's treatment: therapeutic diphenylcyclopropenone sensitization with weekly scalp DPC.

This TCR was recovered from a woman aged 45-60 years with alopecia areata. Some clones in this sample may be carry-over from other donors' samples. Source: whole blood, taken in connection with sensitization to the hapten diphenylcyclopropenone (DPC). The chain joins TRBV29-1 to TRBJ2-5; the match to TRBD2 covers 9 bases. The CDR3 DNA follows: TGCAGCGTTGAAATGTGGGCGGGAGGGCCAGGAGTTGAGACCCAGTACTTC. Protein product: CSVEMWAGGPGVETQYF. The full variable domain, with the rest looked up from reference TRBV29-1 and TRBJ2-5, is SAVISQKPSRDICQRGTSLTIQCQVDSQVTMMFWYRQQPGQSLTLIATANQGSEATYESGFVIDKFPISRPNLTFSTLTVSNMSPEDSSIYLCSVEMWAGGPGVETQYFGPGTRLLVL.